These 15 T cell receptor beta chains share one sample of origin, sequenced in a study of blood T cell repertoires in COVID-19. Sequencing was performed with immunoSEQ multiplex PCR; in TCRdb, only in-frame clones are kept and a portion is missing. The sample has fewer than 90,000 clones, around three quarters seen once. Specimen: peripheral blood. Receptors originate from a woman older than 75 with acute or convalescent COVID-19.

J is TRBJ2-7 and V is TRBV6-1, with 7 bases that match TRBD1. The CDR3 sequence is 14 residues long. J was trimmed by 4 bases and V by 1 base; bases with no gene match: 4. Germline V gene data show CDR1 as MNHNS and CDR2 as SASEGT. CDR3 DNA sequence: TGTGCCAGCAGTGAAGAGGGGACAGAATACGAGCAGTACTTC. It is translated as CASSEEGTEYEQYF.

The CDR3 here is CASSLGTQETQYF. CDR3 nucleotide sequence: TGCGCCAGCAGCTTGGGCACACAAGAGACCCAGTACTTC. The rearrangement links TRBV5-1 to TRBJ2-5; no reliable D call. CDR3 length: 13 amino acids. Germline V gene data show CDR1 as SGHRS and CDR2 as YFSETQ. The V end lost 0 bases, the J end lost 2 bases, and 5 bases lay between the germline ends.

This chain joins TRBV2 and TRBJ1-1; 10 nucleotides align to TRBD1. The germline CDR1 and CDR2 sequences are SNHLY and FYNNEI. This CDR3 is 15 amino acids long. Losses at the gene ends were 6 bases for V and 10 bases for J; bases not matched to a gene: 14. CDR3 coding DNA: TGTGCCAGCAGATATTACGGGACAGGGGCCGGGGGAGCTTTCTTT. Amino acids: CASRYYGTGAGGAFF.

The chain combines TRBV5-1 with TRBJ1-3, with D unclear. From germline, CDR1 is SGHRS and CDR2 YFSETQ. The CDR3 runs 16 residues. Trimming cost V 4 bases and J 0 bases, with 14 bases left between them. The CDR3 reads CASSPRGGHSGNTIYF. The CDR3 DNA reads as TGCGCCAGCAGCCCGCGGGGAGGGCACTCTGGAAACACCATATATTTT.

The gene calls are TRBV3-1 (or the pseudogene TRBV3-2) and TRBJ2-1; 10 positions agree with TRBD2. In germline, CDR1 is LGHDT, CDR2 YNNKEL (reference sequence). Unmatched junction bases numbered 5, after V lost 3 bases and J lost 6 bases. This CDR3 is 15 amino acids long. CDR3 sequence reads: CASSQIAGGANEQFF. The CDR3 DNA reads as TGTGCCAGCAGCCAGATAGCGGGAGGCGCCAATGAGCAGTTCTTC.

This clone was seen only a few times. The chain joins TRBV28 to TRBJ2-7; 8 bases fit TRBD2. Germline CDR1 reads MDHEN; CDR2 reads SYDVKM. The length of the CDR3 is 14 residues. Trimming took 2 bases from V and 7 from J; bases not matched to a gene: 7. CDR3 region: CASSLTSGYGEQYF. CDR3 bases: TGTGCCAGCAGTTTAACTAGCGGCTACGGAGAGCAGTACTTC.

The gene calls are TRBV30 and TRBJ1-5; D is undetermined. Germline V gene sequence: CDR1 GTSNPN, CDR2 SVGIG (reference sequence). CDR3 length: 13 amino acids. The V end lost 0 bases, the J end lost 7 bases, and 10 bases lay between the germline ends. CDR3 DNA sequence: TGTGCCTGGAGTGTAGCAGGAGGACAGCCCCAGCATTTT. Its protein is CAWSVAGGQPQHF.

The CDR3 loop reads CASSLVFTGVNTGELFF. CDR3 nucleotide sequence: TGTGCCAGCAGCTTAGTTTTTACAGGGGTGAACACCGGGGAGCTGTTTTTT. The chain couples TRBV7-6 to TRBJ2-2, with 7 positions matching TRBD1. Germline assignment: CDR1 SGHVS and CDR2 FNYEAQ. The CDR3 is made up of 17 amino acids. The V segment lost 1 base and the J segment 1 base; nucleotides outside the gene matches: 6. Supplemented by reference TRBV7-6 and TRBJ2-2, the full variable domain reads GAGVSQSPRYKVTKRGQDVALRCDPISGHVSLYWYRQALGQGPEFLTYFNYEAQQDKSGLPNDRFSAERPEGSISTLTIQRTEQRDSAMYRCASSLVFTGVNTGELFFGEGSRLTVL.

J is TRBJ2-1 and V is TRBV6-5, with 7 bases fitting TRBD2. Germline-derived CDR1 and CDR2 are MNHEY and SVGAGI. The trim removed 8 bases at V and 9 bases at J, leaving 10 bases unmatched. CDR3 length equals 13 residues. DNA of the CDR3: TGTGCCAGCGGGAGGGACGGACAAGCTGAGCAGTTCTTC. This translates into CASGRDGQAEQFF.

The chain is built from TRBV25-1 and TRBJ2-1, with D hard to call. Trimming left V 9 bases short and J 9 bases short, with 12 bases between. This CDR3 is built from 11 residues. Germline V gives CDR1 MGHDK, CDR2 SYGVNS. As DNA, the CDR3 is TGTGCCAGTCTCCTAGTGGGTGAGCAGTTCTTC. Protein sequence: CASLLVGEQFF.

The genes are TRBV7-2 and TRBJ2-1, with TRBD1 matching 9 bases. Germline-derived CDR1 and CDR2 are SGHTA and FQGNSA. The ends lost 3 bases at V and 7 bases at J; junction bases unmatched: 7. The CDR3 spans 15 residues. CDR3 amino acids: CASSFLGTGYNEQFF. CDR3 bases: TGTGCCAGCAGCTTTCTAGGGACAGGGTATAATGAGCAGTTCTTC.

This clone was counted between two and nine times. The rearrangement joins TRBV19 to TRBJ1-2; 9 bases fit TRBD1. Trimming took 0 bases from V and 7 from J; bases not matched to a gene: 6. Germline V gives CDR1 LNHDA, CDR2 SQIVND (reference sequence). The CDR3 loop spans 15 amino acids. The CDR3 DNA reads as TGTGCCAGTAGTATAGAAAACAGGGGGCGCGGTGGCTACACCTTC. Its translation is CASSIENRGRGGYTF. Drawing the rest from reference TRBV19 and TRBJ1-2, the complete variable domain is DGGITQSPKYLFRKEGQNVTLSCEQNLNHDAMYWYRQDPGQGLRLIYYSQIVNDFQKGDIAEGYSVSREKKESFPLTVTSAQKNPTAFYLCASSIENRGRGGYTFGSGTRLTVV.

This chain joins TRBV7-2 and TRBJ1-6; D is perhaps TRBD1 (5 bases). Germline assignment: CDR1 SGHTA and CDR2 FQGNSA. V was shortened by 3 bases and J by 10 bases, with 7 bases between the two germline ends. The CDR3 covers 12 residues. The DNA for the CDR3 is TGTGCCAGCAGCTTCCCAGGGTCACCCCTCCACTTT. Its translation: CASSFPGSPLHF.

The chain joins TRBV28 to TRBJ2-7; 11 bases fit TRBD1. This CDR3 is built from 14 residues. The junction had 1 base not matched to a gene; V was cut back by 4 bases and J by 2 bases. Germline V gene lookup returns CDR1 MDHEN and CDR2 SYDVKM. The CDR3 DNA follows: TGTGCCAGCAGTTCGGGACAGGGGGCCTACGAGCAGTACTTC. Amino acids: CASSSGQGAYEQYF.

CDR3 coding DNA: TGTGCCAGCAGCTTAGATACTCGGCTAGCGGGAAGCAATGAGCAGTTCTTC. Protein product: CASSLDTRLAGSNEQFF. The genes are TRBV7-2 and TRBJ2-1, with TRBD2 identical over 9 bases. CDR1 and CDR2 from the germline V gene are SGHTA and FQGNSA. V gave up 1 base and J gave up 6 bases; unmatched junction bases: 10. The CDR3 loop spans 17 amino acids.